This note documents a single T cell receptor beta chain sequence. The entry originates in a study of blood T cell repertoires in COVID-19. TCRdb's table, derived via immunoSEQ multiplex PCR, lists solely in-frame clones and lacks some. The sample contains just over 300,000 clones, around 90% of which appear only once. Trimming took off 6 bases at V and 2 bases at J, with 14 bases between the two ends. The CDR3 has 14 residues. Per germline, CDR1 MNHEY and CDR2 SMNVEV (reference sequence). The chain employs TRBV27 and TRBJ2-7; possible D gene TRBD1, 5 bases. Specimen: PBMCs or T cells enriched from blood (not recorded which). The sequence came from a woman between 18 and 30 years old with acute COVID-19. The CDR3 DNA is TGTGCCAGCAGCATGGTAGGGGCGCCCTACGAGCAGTACTTC. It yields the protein CASSMVGAPYEQYF.